The rows below give T cell receptor beta chains drawn from one sample of a study of metastatic and nonmetastatic thyroid tumors. TCRdb re-called the PCR reads through MiXCR. The table shows around 50,000 clones, with 22% occurring only once. The sample comprised blood. Source of these receptors: a male donor with papillary thyroid cancer or a benign thyroid nodule (not recorded which). Some clones in this sample may be carry-over from other donors' samples. The CDR3 runs from the conserved cysteine through the conserved F or W. Fields, in order: J gene, D gene, clone size, V gene, CDR3 protein, CDR3 DNA. D genes are given only for firm matches. Rows give clone size only sometimes, using once, few, many, or a class for an expanded clone.

J gene: TRBJ2-3
D gene: NA
clone size: NA
V gene: TRBV11-2
CDR3 protein: CASSLGDFLTYTQYF
CDR3 DNA: TGTGCCAGCAGCTTGGGGGACTTCCTCACATATACGCAGTATTTT

J gene: TRBJ2-7
D gene: TRBD2
clone size: NA
V gene: TRBV3-1
CDR3 protein: CASSLYSGPNYEQYF
CDR3 DNA: TGTGCCAGCAGCCTATATAGCGGGCCGAACTACGAGCAGTACTTC

J gene: TRBJ1-4
D gene: NA
clone size: few
V gene: TRBV6-1
CDR3 protein: CASSDSWKEKLFF
CDR3 DNA: TGTGCCAGCAGTGACAGTTGGAAGGAAAAACTGTTTTTT

J gene: TRBJ2-7
D gene: TRBD1
clone size: NA
V gene: TRBV20-1
CDR3 protein: CSATPGGEADEQYF
CDR3 DNA: TGCAGTGCAACGCCAGGGGGCGAGGCTGACGAGCAGTACTTC

J gene: TRBJ2-1
D gene: NA
clone size: many
V gene: TRBV2
CDR3 protein: CASSPQGSYNEQFF
CDR3 DNA: TGTGCCAGCAGCCCCCAGGGTTCCTACAATGAGCAGTTCTTC

J gene: TRBJ2-1
D gene: NA
clone size: NA
V gene: TRBV11-2
CDR3 protein: CASSLMSRDWALDEQFF
CDR3 DNA: TGTGCCAGCAGCTTAATGAGTCGGGACTGGGCCTTAGATGAGCAGTTCTTC

J gene: TRBJ1-2
D gene: TRBD1
clone size: many
V gene: TRBV6-1
CDR3 protein: CASSGSSGGAGGYTF
CDR3 DNA: TGTGCCAGCAGTGGATCTTCAGGGGGCGCTGGGGGCTACACCTTC

J gene: TRBJ2-7
D gene: NA
clone size: NA
V gene: TRBV20-1
CDR3 protein: CSARNTYEQYF
CDR3 DNA: TGCAGTGCTAGAAACACCTACGAGCAGTACTTC

J gene: TRBJ1-2
D gene: TRBD1
clone size: many
V gene: TRBV2
CDR3 protein: CASSESRDSNLYGYTF
CDR3 DNA: TGTGCCAGCAGTGAATCTAGGGACAGCAACCTCTATGGCTACACCTTC

J gene: TRBJ2-1
D gene: NA
clone size: many
V gene: TRBV9
CDR3 protein: CASSLSGASAGEQFF
CDR3 DNA: TGTGCCAGCAGCTTATCCGGGGCTAGCGCGGGTGAGCAGTTCTTC

J gene: TRBJ2-7
D gene: NA
clone size: many
V gene: TRBV7-2
CDR3 protein: CASSLGGQIYEQYF
CDR3 DNA: TGTGCCAGCAGCTTGGGGGGACAGATATACGAGCAGTACTTC

J gene: TRBJ2-7
D gene: TRBD2
clone size: many
V gene: TRBV28
CDR3 protein: CASSYRGRAGRSYEQYF
CDR3 DNA: TGTGCCAGCAGCTACCGCGGGAGGGCCGGGAGGTCCTACGAGCAGTACTTC

J gene: TRBJ2-7
D gene: NA
clone size: many
V gene: TRBV6-1
CDR3 protein: CASKRGGNSYEQYF
CDR3 DNA: TGTGCCAGCAAGAGGGGCGGGAATTCATACGAGCAGTACTTC

J gene: TRBJ2-7
D gene: TRBD1
clone size: NA
V gene: TRBV5-1
CDR3 protein: CASILGPGTVGSEQYF
CDR3 DNA: TGCGCCAGCATCTTGGGGCCTGGGACAGTGGGCTCCGAGCAGTACTTC

J gene: TRBJ2-1
D gene: TRBD2
clone size: NA
V gene: TRBV20-1
CDR3 protein: CMGLAGGSEQFF
CDR3 DNA: TGCATGGGTCTAGCGGGAGGTTCTGAGCAGTTCTTC

J gene: TRBJ2-6
D gene: NA
clone size: many
V gene: TRBV12-3/TRBV12-4
CDR3 protein: CASRQVISGANVLTF
CDR3 DNA: TGTGCCAGCCGACAGGTCATCTCTGGGGCCAACGTCCTGACTTTC

J gene: TRBJ2-1
D gene: NA
clone size: NA
V gene: TRBV6-5
CDR3 protein: CASRQGAGTSVYNEQFF
CDR3 DNA: TGTGCCAGCAGACAGGGGGCCGGGACTAGTGTATACAATGAGCAGTTCTTC

J gene: TRBJ2-7
D gene: NA
clone size: many
V gene: TRBV27
CDR3 protein: CASSLRGLTYEQYF
CDR3 DNA: TGTGCCAGCAGTTTAAGGGGTCTGACCTACGAGCAGTACTTC

J gene: TRBJ2-7
D gene: NA
clone size: NA
V gene: TRBV7-9
CDR3 protein: CASSPDGRGEQYF
CDR3 DNA: TGTGCCAGCAGCCCGGACGGGCGGGGTGAGCAGTACTTC

J gene: TRBJ2-1
D gene: TRBD2
clone size: many
V gene: TRBV6-4
CDR3 protein: CASSLNGGTYNEQFF
CDR3 DNA: TGTGCCAGCTCACTAAACGGGGGGACCTACAATGAGCAGTTCTTC

J gene: TRBJ1-1
D gene: TRBD1
clone size: many
V gene: TRBV5-6
CDR3 protein: CASSWDRNTEAFF
CDR3 DNA: TGTGCCAGCAGCTGGGACAGGAACACTGAAGCTTTCTTT

J gene: TRBJ2-7
D gene: NA
clone size: many
V gene: TRBV11-2
CDR3 protein: CASSLGAHYEQYF
CDR3 DNA: TGTGCCAGCAGCTTAGGGGCCCACTACGAGCAGTACTTC

J gene: TRBJ2-1
D gene: NA
clone size: many
V gene: TRBV7-3
CDR3 protein: CASSLGGLAAYNEQFF
CDR3 DNA: TGTGCCAGCAGCTTAGGAGGGTTAGCGGCCTACAATGAGCAGTTCTTC

J gene: TRBJ2-3
D gene: NA
clone size: NA
V gene: TRBV5-8
CDR3 protein: CASSFSGGADTQYF
CDR3 DNA: TGTGCCAGCAGCTTTAGTGGGGGTGCAGATACGCAGTACTTT

J gene: TRBJ1-1
D gene: NA
clone size: NA
V gene: TRBV5-8
CDR3 protein: CASLNQGLNTEAFF
CDR3 DNA: TGTGCCAGCCTAAATCAGGGGTTGAACACTGAAGCTTTCTTT

J gene: TRBJ2-7
D gene: NA
clone size: many
V gene: TRBV20-1
CDR3 protein: CSARHHSKGGYEQYF
CDR3 DNA: TGCAGTGCTAGACATCACTCTAAGGGGGGTTACGAGCAGTACTTC

J gene: TRBJ1-2
D gene: NA
clone size: many
V gene: TRBV11-2
CDR3 protein: CASSLETAANYGYTF
CDR3 DNA: TGTGCCAGCAGCTTAGAGACAGCAGCTAACTATGGCTACACCTTC

J gene: TRBJ2-1
D gene: NA
clone size: many
V gene: TRBV11-2
CDR3 protein: CASSRLVRNEQFF
CDR3 DNA: TGTGCCAGCAGTAGACTAGTGCGTAATGAGCAGTTCTTC

J gene: TRBJ2-7
D gene: NA
clone size: many
V gene: TRBV5-1
CDR3 protein: CASSLAPLGSSYEQYF
CDR3 DNA: TGCGCCAGCAGCTTGGCCCCACTAGGGAGCTCCTACGAGCAGTACTTC

J gene: TRBJ2-5
D gene: TRBD2
clone size: many
V gene: TRBV2
CDR3 protein: CASKGGGAGETQYF
CDR3 DNA: TGTGCCAGCAAGGGCGGGGGGGCCGGTGAGACCCAGTACTTC

J gene: TRBJ2-5
D gene: TRBD1
clone size: few
V gene: TRBV15
CDR3 protein: CATSREQGSKETQYF
CDR3 DNA: TGTGCCACCAGCAGAGAACAGGGGTCTAAAGAGACCCAGTACTTC

J gene: TRBJ1-1
D gene: NA
clone size: many
V gene: TRBV2
CDR3 protein: CASSGTGAEAFF
CDR3 DNA: TGTGCCAGCAGTGGGACGGGTGCTGAAGCTTTCTTT

J gene: TRBJ2-7
D gene: NA
clone size: few
V gene: TRBV27
CDR3 protein: CASRGLTYEQYF
CDR3 DNA: TGCGCCAGTAGAGGGCTAACCTACGAGCAGTACTTC

J gene: TRBJ2-5
D gene: NA
clone size: many
V gene: TRBV2
CDR3 protein: CASMERETQYF
CDR3 DNA: TGTGCCAGCATGGAGAGGGAGACCCAGTACTTC

J gene: TRBJ2-1
D gene: TRBD2
clone size: NA
V gene: TRBV24-1
CDR3 protein: CATSETGTSGREQFF
CDR3 DNA: TGTGCCACCAGTGAAACCGGGACTAGCGGGAGAGAGCAGTTCTTC

J gene: TRBJ2-7
D gene: TRBD1
clone size: many
V gene: TRBV29-1
CDR3 protein: CSVVSGTGSYEQYF
CDR3 DNA: TGCAGCGTTGTTTCCGGGACAGGCTCCTACGAGCAGTACTTC

J gene: TRBJ1-5
D gene: NA
clone size: once
V gene: TRBV2
CDR3 protein: CASSEWGVDSNQPQHF
CDR3 DNA: TGTGCCAGCAGTGAATGGGGGGTTGATAGCAATCAGCCCCAGCATTTT

J gene: TRBJ2-1
D gene: NA
clone size: many
V gene: TRBV7-7
CDR3 protein: CASIPPPGQGRSYNEQFF
CDR3 DNA: TGTGCTAGCATCCCCCCACCCGGTCAGGGCCGATCCTACAATGAGCAGTTCTTC

J gene: TRBJ1-6
D gene: TRBD1
clone size: many
V gene: TRBV10-1
CDR3 protein: CASSEGANSPLHF
CDR3 DNA: TGCGCCAGCTCCGAGGGGGCTAATTCACCCCTCCACTTT

J gene: TRBJ1-6
D gene: NA
clone size: few
V gene: TRBV6-1
CDR3 protein: CAVGHYNSPLHF
CDR3 DNA: TGTGCCGTTGGCCACTATAATTCACCCCTCCACTTT

J gene: TRBJ2-3
D gene: TRBD2
clone size: few
V gene: TRBV11-2
CDR3 protein: CASSLGGGSTDTQYF
CDR3 DNA: TGTGCCAGCAGCTTAGGCGGCGGGAGTACAGATACGCAGTATTTT

J gene: TRBJ1-6
D gene: TRBD1
clone size: many
V gene: TRBV4-1
CDR3 protein: CASSFTGDYNSPLHF
CDR3 DNA: TGCGCCAGCAGCTTTACAGGGGACTATAATTCACCCCTCCACTTT

J gene: TRBJ1-5
D gene: NA
clone size: NA
V gene: TRBV6-1
CDR3 protein: CASSGGHAHGNQPQHF
CDR3 DNA: TGTGCCAGCAGTGGAGGACATGCCCATGGCAATCAGCCCCAGCATTTT

J gene: TRBJ1-1
D gene: NA
clone size: many
V gene: TRBV28
CDR3 protein: CATRIRGGGTEAFF
CDR3 DNA: TGTGCCACCAGGATCCGGGGGGGGGGCACTGAAGCTTTCTTT

J gene: TRBJ1-5
D gene: NA
clone size: many
V gene: TRBV19
CDR3 protein: CASSIEGGNNQPQHF
CDR3 DNA: TGTGCCAGTAGTATAGAGGGAGGAAACAATCAGCCCCAGCATTTT

J gene: TRBJ2-7
D gene: TRBD1
clone size: few
V gene: TRBV6-1
CDR3 protein: CASSIGGGTGGDEQYF
CDR3 DNA: TGTGCCAGCAGTATAGGAGGGGGGACAGGGGGCGACGAGCAGTACTTC

J gene: TRBJ2-7
D gene: NA
clone size: NA
V gene: TRBV11-3
CDR3 protein: CASSLDRTEEQYF
CDR3 DNA: TGTGCCAGCAGCTTAGATCGGACTGAAGAGCAGTACTTC

J gene: TRBJ1-6
D gene: NA
clone size: few
V gene: TRBV27
CDR3 protein: CASAKDGSPIQF
CDR3 DNA: TGTGCCAGCGCGAAGGATGGTTCACCCATCCAATTT

J gene: TRBJ2-7
D gene: NA
clone size: many
V gene: TRBV20-1
CDR3 protein: CSANPGTNHYEQYF
CDR3 DNA: TGCAGTGCTAACCCCGGGACAAACCACTACGAGCAGTACTTC

J gene: TRBJ2-7
D gene: NA
clone size: NA
V gene: TRBV5-1
CDR3 protein: CASITGLNEQYF
CDR3 DNA: TGCGCCAGCATAACAGGGCTGAACGAGCAGTACTTC